The clone carrying this T cell receptor beta chain was observed a few times. Its antigen is still unknown. This sample is drawn from a study of T cell repertoires in cytomegalovirus infection. Study-level results: HLA-C-restricted, CMV-specific TCR beta clonotypes were dominant ex vivo.

Via MiXCR, TCRdb re-called the reads, giving one row per CDR3 protein. The sample comprises about 920,000 distinct CDR3 sequences, 30% to 40% of which are singletons, and over 12% rests with the top ten. There are 13 residues in the CDR3. Germline lookup yields CDR1 MNHEY and CDR2 SVGEGT. Trimming removed 7 bases at V and 2 bases at J, with 11 bases between. The receptor was isolated from a human donor in good health (CMV status not recorded). Some clones in this sample may be carry-over from other donors' samples. The material was cultured CD8+ T cells from PBMCs, obtained from culture after CMV antigen stimulation. The gene calls are TRBV6-2 or TRBV6-3 and TRBJ1-1, with D unclear. The CDR3, as DNA: TGTGCCAGCACGGAAATGATAAACACTGAAGCTTTCTTT. It is translated as CASTEMINTEAFF.